The sequence of this T cell receptor beta chain was determined in a study of radiotherapy plus CTLA-4 blockade in lung cancer. Sequenced by immunoSEQ multiplex PCR; TCRdb stores in-frame clones only, minus some. Among approximately 28,000 clones listed, around 79% were seen once. Germline loops: CDR1 MNHNS, CDR2 SASEGT. The germline V and J ends were trimmed by 3 bases and 4 bases, with 12 bases remaining between them. This CDR3 is built from 14 residues. The material was peripheral blood, obtained from a patient treated with radiotherapy plus ipilimumab. This receptor was taken from a human donor with non-small cell lung cancer that progressed on radiotherapy plus ipilimumab. The chain couples TRBV6-1 to TRBJ1-2, with D perhaps matching TRBD1 (5 bases). In DNA, the CDR3 is TGTGCCAGCAGTGAGGGGCCTACGGGCTATGGCTACACCTTC. Protein: CASSEGPTGYGYTF.